This record concerns one T cell receptor (beta chain) sequence. Antigen: not known. Germline is not matched at one junction end, which may reflect a read error. This sample is drawn from a study of tumor-infiltrating lymphocytes in primary liver carcinoma. Points from the study as a whole: Being bulk and unsorted, samples allowed no CD4+ and CD8+ repertoire comparison.

RNA was extracted from whole blood without cell sorting, alongside germline DNA. Germline CDR1 is SGHAT and CDR2 is FQDESV (reference sequence). The CDR3 has 14 amino acids. The template, 500 ng total RNA, yielded TCR beta cDNA made with a constant-region primer. ARM-PCR, slightly modified, supplied the TCR beta libraries through three nested multiplex PCR rounds. TRBV1-TRBV30 forward primers paired with a C-beta reverse primer drove the first two PCR rounds, about 10 cycles each. MiXCR, applied by TCRdb to the multiplex PCR reads, yields one record per CDR3 protein. The sample consists of about 330,000 distinct CDR3 sequences, approximately 65% of them appearing once.

The chain combines TRBV11-1 with TRBJ2-3; no firm D call. Sequences were obtained from peripheral blood. The receptor comes from a man in his forties with primary liver carcinoma and hepatitis B virus infection. The chain's CDR3 is CASSIGVHTDTQCF. CDR3 nucleotides: TGTGCCAGCAGCATTGGGGTCCACACAGATACGCAGTGTTTT.